These 8 T cell receptor beta chains share one sample of origin, sequenced in a study of OX40 agonist ivuxolimab in advanced cancers. Generated by immunoSEQ multiplex PCR, the TCRdb table keeps only in-frame clones and is missing some. The data show under 100,000 clones, roughly 92% seen once. The input for sequencing was CD4+ or CD8+ T cells sorted from blood, taken in a trial of the OX40 agonist ivuxolimab. The receptors here all came from an adult with an advanced solid tumor such as melanoma, head and neck, liver or kidney cancer.

The chain uses TRBV11-2 and TRBJ2-3; TRBD2 matches 10 bases. The junction had 14 bases not matched to a gene; V was cut back by 8 bases and J by 6 bases. From germline, CDR1 is SGHAT and CDR2 FQNNGV. This CDR3 is 16 amino acids long. The CDR3 DNA sequence: TGTGCCAGCTCCCGGGGGCTAGCGGGAGAAAAGGATACGCAGTATTTT. Residues: CASSRGLAGEKDTQYF.

J is TRBJ2-5 and V is TRBV10-2; tentative D call: TRBD2 (6 bases). Germline CDR1 is WSHSY and CDR2 is SAAADI. The V end was cut by 5 bases, the J end by 0 bases, with 25 bases between. The length of the CDR3 is 19 residues. This CDR3 reads CASSLGASDLLAYQETQYF. CDR3 coding DNA: TGCGCCAGCAGTTTAGGGGCTAGCGACCTATTGGCGTACCAAGAGACCCAGTACTTC.

The genes are TRBV25-1 and TRBJ2-5; D is unclear. CDR3 length: 15 residues. Germline V gene sequence: CDR1 MGHDK, CDR2 SYGVNS. V was cut by 1 base and J by 5 bases, with 14 bases left in between. The CDR3 DNA reads as TGTGCCAGCAGTGAATCTGCCCCGTTCGGGGAGACCCAGTACTTC. Translation gives CASSESAPFGETQYF.

The rearrangement uses TRBV5-6 and TRBJ1-1; possibly TRBD1 for D (5 bases). V was clipped by 2 bases and J by 0 bases, with 11 bases between them. Germline values: CDR1 SGHDT, CDR2 YYEEEE. This CDR3 contains 15 residues. CDR3 in amino acids: CASSFPGLMNTEAFF. The CDR3 DNA is TGTGCCAGCAGCTTCCCGGGGCTCATGAACACTGAAGCTTTCTTT.

V usage is TRBV4-1 and J usage is TRBJ2-3; D not certain. The CDR3 contains 14 residues. The V gene lost 0 bases and the J gene lost 3 bases, with 7 bases spanning the gap. CDR1 and CDR2 (germline): MGHRA, YSYEKL. CDR3 DNA: TGCGCCAGCAGCCAAGACCGACCGACAGATACGCAGTATTTT. Protein product: CASSQDRPTDTQYF.

The chain joins TRBV7-2 to TRBJ2-1; 13 bases map to TRBD2. V was clipped by 5 bases and J by 7 bases; unmatched bases: 14. The germline V gene encodes CDR1 SGHTA and CDR2 FQGNSA. This CDR3 has 18 amino acids. The CDR3 sequence: CASSPRTSGSLLANEQFF. CDR3 nucleotide sequence: TGTGCCAGCAGCCCCCGGACTAGCGGGAGTTTGTTAGCAAATGAGCAGTTCTTC.

The chain uses TRBV4-1 and TRBJ2-5; 10 nucleotides match TRBD2. CDR1 is MGHRA, CDR2 YSYEKL, per germline. The length of the CDR3 is 17 residues. V was pared by 0 bases and J by 2 bases, with 6 bases of the junction left unmatched. In DNA, the CDR3 is TGCGCCAGCAGCCAAGATCCTAGCGGGAGAAGTCAAGAGACCCAGTACTTC. This codes for CASSQDPSGRSQETQYF.

The V and J genes are TRBV6-1 and TRBJ2-7, with D perhaps TRBD2 (5 bases). This CDR3 comprises 14 residues. Germline V CDR1 and CDR2: MNHNS, SASEGT. V was clipped by 2 bases and J by 2 bases, with 10 bases between them. The CDR3 DNA sequence: TGTGCCAGCAGTGAATACGGGGTCCCCTACGAGCAGTACTTC. This codes for CASSEYGVPYEQYF.